These 24 T cell receptor beta chains share one sample of origin, sequenced in a study of cytomegalovirus exposure and HLA in healthy donors. This PCR relied on a set of 60 Vbeta primers and 13 Jbeta primers. Method: immunoSEQ multiplex PCR; TCRdb's copy keeps in-frame clones and lacks some. The table has about 150,000 clones, roughly 74% seen once. Sequencing was carried out using PBMCs. These receptors were taken from a man younger than 30 in good health and CMV-seronegative.

V usage is TRBV28 and J usage is TRBJ1-2, with D hard to call. CDR3 length: 13 residues. Germline lookup yields CDR1 MDHEN and CDR2 SYDVKM. V lost 5 bases and J lost 2, with 9 bases in between. The CDR3 sequence: CASSLTENYGYTF. The CDR3 region has the DNA TGTGCCAGCAGTCTTACAGAGAACTATGGCTACACCTTC.

This CDR3 reads CASTGLQGAAYEQYF. The CDR3, as DNA: TGTGCCAGCACCGGCTTACAGGGGGCGGCCTACGAGCAGTACTTC. J is TRBJ2-7 and V is TRBV6-5; 9 nucleotides agree with TRBD1. V lost 7 bases, J lost 2 bases, and 9 bases stayed unmatched. Germline CDR1 is MNHEY and CDR2 is SVGAGI. The CDR3 runs 15 residues.

Concerning this clone: The identical CDR3 is also encoded by other nucleotide sequences in the sample. V and J are TRBV27 and TRBJ1-3; no clear D. The V gene lost 5 bases and the J gene lost 0 bases, with 8 bases spanning the gap. Germline V gives CDR1 MNHEY, CDR2 SMNVEV (reference sequence). There are 14 residues in the CDR3. CDR3 nucleotide sequence: TGTGCCAGCAGTCCCCACAACTCTGGAAACACCATATATTTT. Protein product: CASSPHNSGNTIYF.

This chain joins TRBV6-5 and TRBJ2-7; no clear D gene. Per the germline V gene, CDR1 is MNHEY and CDR2 is SVGAGI. This CDR3 is 14 amino acids long. The V gene lost 0 bases and the J gene lost 1 base, with 7 bases spanning the gap. The CDR3 sequence: CASSYSAGSYEQYF. The CDR3 nucleotides read TGTGCCAGCAGTTACTCGGCCGGGTCCTACGAGCAGTACTTC.

The chain recombines TRBV19 with TRBJ1-6; TRBD1 aligns across 9 bases. Germline V CDR1 and CDR2: LNHDA, SQIVND (reference sequence). V shed 6 bases, J shed 5 bases, and the junction held 2 bases outside the gene matches. The CDR3 runs to 14 residues. DNA for the CDR3: TGTGCCAGTAGGAGACAGGGGGATAATTCACCCCTCCACTTT. It is translated as CASRRQGDNSPLHF.

Details on this clone: One junction end does not reproduce the germline sequence, and a read error may be involved. This rearrangement joins TRBV7-9 to TRBJ1-1; D is perhaps TRBD1 (6 bases). Germline V lookup: CDR1 SEHNR, CDR2 FQNEAQ (reference sequence). The CDR3 has 19 amino acids. This CDR3 is CSSNPSSGGARYVNTEAFF. The CDR3 DNA sequence: TGTTCCAGCAACCCCTCCTCGGGGGGCGCGAGGTATGTAAACACTGAAGCTTTCTTT. The full variable domain, its missing parts supplied by reference TRBV7-9 and TRBJ1-1, is DTGVSQNPRHKITKRGQNVTFRCDPISEHNRLYWYRQTLGQGPEFLTYFQNEAQLEKSRLLSDRFSAERPKGSFSTLEIQRTEQGDSAMYLCSSNPSSGGARYVNTEAFFGQGTRLTVV.

This clone occurred a few times. This sequence joins TRBV1 and TRBJ1-3; the DNA was not compared with TRBD1, the D call given in the table. TRBV1 is listed as a pseudogene. The CDR3 extends over 14 amino acids. The DNA of the CDR3 is TGCACCAGCAGCACAGGTCCGACTGGAAACACCATATATTTT. Protein sequence: CTSSTGPTGNTIYF.

V gene TRBV6-1 combines with J gene TRBJ2-3; maybe TRBD2 (6 bases). Trimming took 4 bases from V and 3 from J, leaving 17 bases between them. Germline values: CDR1 MNHNS, CDR2 SASEGT. CDR3 length: 16 amino acids. The CDR3 DNA reads as TGTGCCAGCAGTGTCCGAGACAAGGGGAGGACAGATACGCAGTATTTT. Its protein is CASSVRDKGRTDTQYF.

This rearrangement joins TRBV9 to TRBJ1-6; 7 bases line up with TRBD1. This CDR3 region has 15 residues. Germline CDR1 and CDR2: SGDLS and YYNGEE. The trim removed 3 bases at V and 3 bases at J, leaving 3 bases unmatched. CDR3 nucleotide sequence: TGTGCCAGCAGCGAAGGGACAGACTATAATTCACCCCTCCACTTT. Its protein is CASSEGTDYNSPLHF.

A few counts support this clone. The chain couples TRBV6-5 to TRBJ1-1, with D tentatively TRBD1 (6 bases). This CDR3 is built from 12 residues. Per germline, CDR1 MNHEY and CDR2 SVGAGI. V lost 4 bases and J 10 bases, leaving 13 bases between the germline ends. CDR3 loop: CASSSLTGGAFF. The DNA of the CDR3 is TGTGCCAGCAGTTCTTTGACAGGCGGAGCTTTCTTT.

As DNA, the CDR3 is TGTGCCAGCAGTACTATAGACAATGAGCAGTTCTTC. It codes for CASSTIDNEQFF. This rearrangement joins TRBV6-5 to TRBJ2-1; D unclear. This CDR3 contains 12 residues. CDR1 is MNHEY and CDR2 is SVGAGI in the germline V gene. Trimming left V 5 bases short and J 5 bases short, with 7 bases between.

This sequence joins TRBV9 and TRBJ2-5; TRBD2 matches 14 bases. Germline trimming cut 4 bases from V and 5 bases from J; bases unmatched to any gene: 10. This CDR3 has 17 amino acids. Germline CDR1 SGDLS, CDR2 YYNGEE. CDR3 sequence: CASSMGLAGALGETQYF. The CDR3 DNA sequence: TGTGCCAGCAGCATGGGACTAGCGGGGGCTCTGGGGGAGACCCAGTACTTC.

The chain joins TRBV18 to TRBJ1-2, with a possible D match to TRBD1 (5 bases). The CDR3 runs 14 residues. Trimming left V 2 bases short and J 4 bases short, with 11 bases between. The germline CDR1 and CDR2 sequences are KGHSH and LQKENI. As DNA, the CDR3 is TGTGCCAGCTCACCAACACAGGACGCCTATGGCTACACCTTC. Protein: CASSPTQDAYGYTF.

The V gene is TRBV2, the J gene TRBJ1-5, with D possibly TRBD1 on 6 matching bases. Germline V gives CDR1 SNHLY, CDR2 FYNNEI. The CDR3 covers 14 residues. Trimming cost V 5 bases and J 7 bases, with 15 bases left between them. The CDR3 nucleotides read TGTGCCAGCAGTATACAGACAGGAAAACAGCCCCAGCATTTT. Its protein is CASSIQTGKQPQHF.

The chain employs TRBV9 and TRBJ1-1; unclear D gene. Germline V gene sequence: CDR1 SGDLS, CDR2 YYNGEE. V lost 4 bases, J lost 3 bases, and 13 bases lay in between. This CDR3 is built from 14 residues. The CDR3 nucleotides are TGTGCCAGCAGCCCACGCCCCGGGTACACTGAAGCTTTCTTT. It encodes CASSPRPGYTEAFF.

The gene calls are TRBV10-3 and TRBJ2-1; D may be TRBD1 (7 bases). The length of the CDR3 is 16 residues. V lost 2 bases and J 5 bases, leaving 16 bases between the germline ends. Germline V lookup: CDR1 ENHRY, CDR2 SYGVKD. CDR3 sequence: CAISERRGAVDNEQFF. CDR3 sequence (DNA): TGTGCCATCAGTGAGCGCAGGGGGGCGGTGGACAATGAGCAGTTCTTC.

The chain has TRBV19 and TRBJ2-5, with D tentatively TRBD2 (5 bases). The germline CDR1 and CDR2 sequences are LNHDA and SQIVND (reference sequence). The ends were cut back, 4 bases at V and 4 bases at J, with 19 bases in the middle. There are 16 residues in the CDR3. The CDR3 sequence is CASSTGVALMGETQYF. CDR3 nucleotide sequence: TGTGCCAGTAGTACCGGGGTGGCGTTGATGGGAGAGACCCAGTACTTC.

The genes are TRBV11-3 and TRBJ2-2, with a possible D match to TRBD1 (5 bases). V was shortened by 2 bases and J by 3 bases, with 10 bases between the two germline ends. The CDR3 has 15 amino acids. The germline gives CDR1 SGHNT, CDR2 YENEEA. CDR3 in DNA: TGTGCCAGCAGCTTAACGGCAGGGCACACCGGGGAGCTGTTTTTT. This encodes CASSLTAGHTGELFF.

The chain employs TRBV6-1 and TRBJ1-1, with D tentatively TRBD1 (6 bases). The germline V and J ends were trimmed by 4 bases and 3 bases, with 12 bases remaining between them. Germline assignment: CDR1 MNHNS and CDR2 SASEGT. This CDR3 comprises 14 residues. Written as DNA, the CDR3 is TGTGCCAGCAGTGCAGGGGCCGGGGACACTGAAGCTTTCTTT. This sequence encodes CASSAGAGDTEAFF.

This clone was counted only a few times. The J gene is TRBJ2-3, the V gene TRBV27; possibly TRBD2 for D (5 bases). The germline gives CDR1 MNHEY, CDR2 SMNVEV (reference sequence). The CDR3 has 12 amino acids. V gave up 4 bases and J gave up 7 bases, with 9 bases separating them. The CDR3 spells CASSSGENTQYF. DNA of the CDR3: TGTGCCAGCAGTTCCGGGGAGAATACGCAGTATTTT.

The V gene is TRBV6-1, the J gene TRBJ1-5, with 12 positions matching TRBD1. Trimming removed 4 bases from V and 2 bases from J; junction bases left unmatched: 12. The CDR3 consists of 19 residues. The germline V gene encodes CDR1 MNHNS and CDR2 SASEGT. CDR3 protein: CASSVPGTGGPFGNQPQHF. The CDR3 region has the DNA TGTGCCAGCAGTGTCCCCGGGACAGGGGGCCCCTTTGGCAATCAGCCCCAGCATTTT.

The chain links TRBV2 to TRBJ1-6, with a possible D match to TRBD1 (6 bases). Trimming cost V 6 bases and J 6 bases, with 18 bases left between them. The CDR3 spans 16 residues. The V gene's germline CDR1 is SNHLY and CDR2 FYNNEI. CDR3 residues: CASSDTGLASNSPLHF. As DNA, the CDR3 is TGTGCCAGCAGCGATACAGGGCTAGCTTCTAATTCACCCCTCCACTTT.

This clone came up a few times. V usage is TRBV6-5 and J usage is TRBJ2-7; unclear D gene. This CDR3 region has 13 residues. Per the germline V gene, CDR1 is MNHEY and CDR2 is SVGAGI. Trimming removed 2 bases at V and 3 bases at J, with 8 bases between. The DNA of the CDR3 is TGTGCCAGCAGTTACGGGCCCCGCTACGAGCAGTACGTC. Protein product: CASSYGPRYEQYV.

This chain links TRBV19 with TRBJ2-6; no clear D. V gave up 4 bases and J gave up 0 bases, with 7 bases separating them. Germline V gene lookup returns CDR1 LNHDA and CDR2 SQIVND (reference sequence). This CDR3 region has 15 residues. The CDR3, as DNA: TGTGCCAGTAGTACGTCCTTCTCTGGGGCCAACGTCCTGACTTTC. This gives the protein CASSTSFSGANVLTF.